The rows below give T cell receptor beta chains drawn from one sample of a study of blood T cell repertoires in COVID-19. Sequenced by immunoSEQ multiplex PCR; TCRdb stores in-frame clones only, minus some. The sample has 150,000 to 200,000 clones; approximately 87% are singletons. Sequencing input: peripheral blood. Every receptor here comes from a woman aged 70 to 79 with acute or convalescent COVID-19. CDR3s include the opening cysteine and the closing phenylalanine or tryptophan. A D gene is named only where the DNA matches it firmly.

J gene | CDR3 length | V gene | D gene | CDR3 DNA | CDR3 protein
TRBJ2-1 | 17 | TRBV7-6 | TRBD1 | TGTGCCAGCAGCTTAGCTCTAACTCGACAGGGGGCCGGTGAGCAGTTCTTC | CASSLALTRQGAGEQFF
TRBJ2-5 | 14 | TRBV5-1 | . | TGCGCCAGCAGCTTATTCTCCGGTGAAGAGACCCAGTACTTC | CASSLFSGEETQYF
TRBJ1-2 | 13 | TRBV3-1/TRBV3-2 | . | TGTGCCAGCAGCCAAGGAGGGGGCTATGGCTACACCTTC | CASSQGGGYGYTF
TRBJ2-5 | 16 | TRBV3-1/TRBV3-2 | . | TGTGCCAGCAGCACAGCCGGGCGGGCGGGCCAAGAGACCCAGTACTTC | CASSTAGRAGQETQYF
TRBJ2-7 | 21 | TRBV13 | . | TGTGCCAGCAGCATAAACGGACGGCGGAGGGAAGCAGGGCATTCTCCCTACGAGCAGTACTTC | CASSINGRRREAGHSPYEQYF
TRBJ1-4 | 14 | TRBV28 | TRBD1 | TGTGCCAGCAGGCCGGGACAGTACAATGAAAAACTGTTTTTT | CASRPGQYNEKLFF
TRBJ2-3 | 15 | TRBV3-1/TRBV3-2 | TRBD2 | TGTGCCAGCAGCCTCCGCGGGGGGGCCGGGGATACGCAGTATTTT | CASSLRGGAGDTQYF
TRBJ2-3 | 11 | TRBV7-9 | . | TGTGCGGGGGCCGAGGGAGATACGCAGTATTTT | CAGAEGDTQYF
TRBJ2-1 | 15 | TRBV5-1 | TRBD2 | TGCGCCAGCAGCTCCGAGGGACTAGCGGGAGGTGAGCAGTTCTTC | CASSSEGLAGGEQFF
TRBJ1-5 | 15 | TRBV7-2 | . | TGTGCCAGCAGCTTAGTTCAGGGCGGCAATCAGCCCCAGCATTTT | CASSLVQGGNQPQHF
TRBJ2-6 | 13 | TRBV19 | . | TGTGCCAGTAGATACTCTGGGGCCAACGTCCTGACTTTC | CASRYSGANVLTF
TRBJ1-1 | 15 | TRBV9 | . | TGTGCCAGCAGCCCCTGGGGGGGAATGAACACTGAAGCTTTCTTT | CASSPWGGMNTEAFF
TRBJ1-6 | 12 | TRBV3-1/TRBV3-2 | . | TGTGCCAGCAGCCAACCCGGTTCACCCCTCCACTTT | CASSQPGSPLHF
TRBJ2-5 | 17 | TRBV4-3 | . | TGCGCCAGCAGCCAAGACTCAGGGTGGCGGACGGGAGAGACCCAGTACTTC | CASSQDSGWRTGETQYF
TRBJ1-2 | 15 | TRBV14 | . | TGTGCCAGCAGCCAAGAAACGGACAGTAACTATGGCTACACCTTC | CASSQETDSNYGYTF
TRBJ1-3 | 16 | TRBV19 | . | TGTGCCAGTAGTCGCAGTCTCCTGCTCTCTGGAAACACCATATATTTT | CASSRSLLLSGNTIYF
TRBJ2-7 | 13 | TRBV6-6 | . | TGTGCCAGCAGTCGCGCGGAGGTTTACGAGCAGTACTTC | CASSRAEVYEQYF
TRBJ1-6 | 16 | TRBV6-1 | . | TGTGCCAGCAGTGAAGTCAGAGGGTTCGGTAATTCACCCCTCCACTTT | CASSEVRGFGNSPLHF
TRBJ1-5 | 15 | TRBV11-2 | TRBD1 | TGTGCCAGCAGCCGTGACAGGGGCCGCAATCAGCCCCAGCATTTT | CASSRDRGRNQPQHF
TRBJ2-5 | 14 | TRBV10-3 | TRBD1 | TGTGCCATCAGTGAAAGACAGGGGGCAGAGACCCAGTACTTC | CAISERQGAETQYF
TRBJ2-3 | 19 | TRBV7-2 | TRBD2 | TGTGCCAGCAGCCCCCGAACTAGCGGGAGGGCATTAGGCACAGATACGCAGTATTTT | CASSPRTSGRALGTDTQYF
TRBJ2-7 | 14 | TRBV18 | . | TGTGCCAGCTCACCACGGAGCGAACCCTACGAGCAGTACTTC | CASSPRSEPYEQYF
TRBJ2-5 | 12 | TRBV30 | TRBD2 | TGTGCCTGGAATTTCGGGAGGGAGACCCAGTACTTC | CAWNFGRETQYF
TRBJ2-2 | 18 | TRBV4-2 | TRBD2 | TGTGCCAGCAGCCAAGATTGGCTAGCGGGGGCGAACACCGGGGAGCTGTTTTTT | CASSQDWLAGANTGELFF
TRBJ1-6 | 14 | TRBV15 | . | TGTGCCACCAGCAGAGACGTCAGTAATTCACCCCTCCACTTT | CATSRDVSNSPLHF
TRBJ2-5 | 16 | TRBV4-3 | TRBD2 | TGCGCCAGCAGTCGAAAAGCGGGAGGGCCTGGAGAGACCCAGTACTTC | CASSRKAGGPGETQYF
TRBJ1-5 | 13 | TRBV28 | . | TGTGCCAGCAGCCTACGGGGGGATCAGCCCCAGCATTTT | CASSLRGDQPQHF
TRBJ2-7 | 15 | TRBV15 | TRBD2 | TGTGCCACCAGCAGAGGGGGAGGGTCAACCTACGAGCAGTACTTC | CATSRGGGSTYEQYF
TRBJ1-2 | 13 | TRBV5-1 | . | TGCGCCAGCAGCTTGGACACTAACTATGGCTACACCTTC | CASSLDTNYGYTF
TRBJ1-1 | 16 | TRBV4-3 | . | TGCGCCAGCAGCCAAGCCCCCCAGGGTTCCAACACTGAAGCTTTCTTT | CASSQAPQGSNTEAFF
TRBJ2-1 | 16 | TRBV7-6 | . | TGTGCCAGCAGCTTAACGACAACGATCTCCTACAATGAGCAGTTCTTC | CASSLTTTISYNEQFF
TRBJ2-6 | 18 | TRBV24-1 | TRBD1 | TGTGCCACCAGTGCCCGGACAGGGGGCTTGGGTGGGGCCAACGTCCTGACTTTC | CATSARTGGLGGANVLTF
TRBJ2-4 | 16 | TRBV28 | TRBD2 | TGTGCCAGCAGTTTATTGGGGAGGGGAACCAAAAACATTCAGTACTTC | CASSLLGRGTKNIQYF
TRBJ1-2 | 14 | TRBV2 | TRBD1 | TGTGCCAGCAGTGTGATACAGGGGGCCCGGGGCTACACCTTC | CASSVIQGARGYTF
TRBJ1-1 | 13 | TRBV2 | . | TGTGCCAGCAGGAGGACAGTGAACACTGAAGCTTTCTTT | CASRRTVNTEAFF
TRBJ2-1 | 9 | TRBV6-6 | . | TGTGCCAGCGGAGGGGAAGGGATCTTC | CASGGEGIF
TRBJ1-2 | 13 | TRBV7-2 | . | TGTGCCAGCAGTGAATGGCTTAACTATGGCTACACCTTC | CASSEWLNYGYTF
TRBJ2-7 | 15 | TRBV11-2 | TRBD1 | TGTGCCAGCAGCTCCTCCCCGGGACAGGGCCGCGAGCAGTACTTC | CASSSSPGQGREQYF
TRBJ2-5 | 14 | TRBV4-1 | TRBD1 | TGCGCCAGCAGCCAAGTGACAGGGGGTGAGACCCAGTACTTC | CASSQVTGGETQYF
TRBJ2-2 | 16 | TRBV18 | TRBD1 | TGTGCCAGCTCACCCGGACAGGCGTCGAACACCGGGGAGCTGTTTTTT | CASSPGQASNTGELFF
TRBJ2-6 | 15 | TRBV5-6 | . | TGTGCCAGCAGCTTTCTAGAGGTTGGGGCCAACGTCCTGACTTTC | CASSFLEVGANVLTF
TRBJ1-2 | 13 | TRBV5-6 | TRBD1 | TGTGCCAGCAGCTCGCAGGGGGTGAATGGCTACACCTTC | CASSSQGVNGYTF